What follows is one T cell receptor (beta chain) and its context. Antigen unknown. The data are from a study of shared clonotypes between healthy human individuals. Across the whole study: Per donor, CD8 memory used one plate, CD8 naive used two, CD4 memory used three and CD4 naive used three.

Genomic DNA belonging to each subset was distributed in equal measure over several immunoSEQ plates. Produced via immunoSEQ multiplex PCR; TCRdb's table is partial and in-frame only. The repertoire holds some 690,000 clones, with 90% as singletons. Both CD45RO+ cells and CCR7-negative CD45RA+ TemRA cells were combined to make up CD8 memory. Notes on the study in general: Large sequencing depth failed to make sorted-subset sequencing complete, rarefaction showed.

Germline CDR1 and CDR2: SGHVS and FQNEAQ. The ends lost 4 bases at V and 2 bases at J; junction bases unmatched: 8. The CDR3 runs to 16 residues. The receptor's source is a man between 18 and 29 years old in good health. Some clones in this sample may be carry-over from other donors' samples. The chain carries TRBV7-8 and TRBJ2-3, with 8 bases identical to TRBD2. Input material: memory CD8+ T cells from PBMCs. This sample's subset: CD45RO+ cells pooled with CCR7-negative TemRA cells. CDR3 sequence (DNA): TGTGCCAGCAGCTGGAAGTTAGCGGGGAACACAGATACGCAGTATTTT. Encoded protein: CASSWKLAGNTDTQYF.